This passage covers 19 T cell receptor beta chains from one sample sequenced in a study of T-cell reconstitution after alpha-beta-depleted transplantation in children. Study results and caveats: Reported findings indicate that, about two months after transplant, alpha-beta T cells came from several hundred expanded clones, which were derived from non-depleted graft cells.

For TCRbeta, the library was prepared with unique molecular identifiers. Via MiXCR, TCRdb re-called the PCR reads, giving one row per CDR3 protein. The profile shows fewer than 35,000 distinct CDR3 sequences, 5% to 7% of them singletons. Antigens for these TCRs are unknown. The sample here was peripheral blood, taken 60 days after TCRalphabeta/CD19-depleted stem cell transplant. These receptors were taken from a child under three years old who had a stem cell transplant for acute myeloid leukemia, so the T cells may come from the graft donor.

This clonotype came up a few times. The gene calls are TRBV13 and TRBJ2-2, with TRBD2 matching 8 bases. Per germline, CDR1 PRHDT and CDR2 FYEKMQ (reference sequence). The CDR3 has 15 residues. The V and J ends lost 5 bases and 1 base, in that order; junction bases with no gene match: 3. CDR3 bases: TGTGCCAGCAGCCTAGCGGGTTGGAACACCGGGGAGCTGTTTTTT. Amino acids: CASSLAGWNTGELFF.

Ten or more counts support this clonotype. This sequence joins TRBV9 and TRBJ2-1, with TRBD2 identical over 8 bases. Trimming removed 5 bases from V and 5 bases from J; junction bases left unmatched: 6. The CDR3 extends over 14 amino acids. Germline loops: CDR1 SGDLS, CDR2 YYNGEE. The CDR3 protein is CASRGGRFNNEQFF. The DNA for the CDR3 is TGTGCCAGCAGGGGCGGGAGGTTCAACAATGAGCAGTTCTTC.

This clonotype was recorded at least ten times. The chain's CDR3 is CASSPTGGGRGGYTF. In DNA, the CDR3 is TGTGCCAGCAGTCCCACAGGGGGCGGTCGTGGCGGCTACACCTTC. The rearrangement links TRBV12-3 or TRBV12-4 to TRBJ1-2; 9 positions agree with TRBD1. The CDR3 spans 15 residues. V gave up 5 bases and J gave up 8 bases; unmatched junction bases: 12.

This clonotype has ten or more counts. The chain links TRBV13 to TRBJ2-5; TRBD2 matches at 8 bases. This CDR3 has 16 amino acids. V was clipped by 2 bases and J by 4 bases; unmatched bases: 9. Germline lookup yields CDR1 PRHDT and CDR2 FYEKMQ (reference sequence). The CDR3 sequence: CASSLLTERGTETQYF. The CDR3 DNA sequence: TGTGCCAGCAGCTTATTAACCGAGCGGGGGACAGAGACCCAGTACTTC.

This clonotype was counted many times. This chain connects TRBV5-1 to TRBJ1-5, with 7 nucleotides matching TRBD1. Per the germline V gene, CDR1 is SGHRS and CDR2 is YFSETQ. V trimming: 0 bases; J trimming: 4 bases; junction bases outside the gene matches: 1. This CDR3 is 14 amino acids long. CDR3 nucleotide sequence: TGCGCCAGCAGCTTGGACAGGGGAAATCAGCCCCAGCATTTT. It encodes CASSLDRGNQPQHF.

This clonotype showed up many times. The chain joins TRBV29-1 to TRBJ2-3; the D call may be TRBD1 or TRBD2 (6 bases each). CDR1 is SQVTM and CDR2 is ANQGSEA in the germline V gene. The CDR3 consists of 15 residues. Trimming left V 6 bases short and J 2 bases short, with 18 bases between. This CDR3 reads CSVAEGGRHTDTQYF. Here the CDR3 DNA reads TGCAGCGTCGCAGAGGGGGGACGGCACACAGATACGCAGTATTTT.

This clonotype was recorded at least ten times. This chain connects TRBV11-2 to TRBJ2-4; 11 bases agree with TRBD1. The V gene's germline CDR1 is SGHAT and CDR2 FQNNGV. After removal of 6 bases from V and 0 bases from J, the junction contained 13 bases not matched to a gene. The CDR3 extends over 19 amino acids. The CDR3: CASSPGQGGSILAKNIQYF. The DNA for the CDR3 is TGTGCCAGCAGTCCGGGACAGGGGGGTTCCATTCTAGCCAAAAACATTCAGTACTTC.

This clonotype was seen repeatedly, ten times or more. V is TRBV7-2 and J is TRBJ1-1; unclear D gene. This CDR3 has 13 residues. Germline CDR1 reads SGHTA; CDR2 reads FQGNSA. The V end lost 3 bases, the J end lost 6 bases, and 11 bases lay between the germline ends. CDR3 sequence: CASSLELAAEAFF. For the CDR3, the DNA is TGTGCCAGCAGCTTGGAGTTGGCGGCTGAAGCTTTCTTT.

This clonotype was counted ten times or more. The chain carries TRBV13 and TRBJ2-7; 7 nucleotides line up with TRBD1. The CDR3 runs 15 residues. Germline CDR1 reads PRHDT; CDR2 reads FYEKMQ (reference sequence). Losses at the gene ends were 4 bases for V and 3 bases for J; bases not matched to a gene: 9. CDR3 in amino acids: CASSYSNRGRYEQYF. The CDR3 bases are TGTGCCAGCAGCTACAGCAACAGGGGTCGCTACGAGCAGTACTTC.

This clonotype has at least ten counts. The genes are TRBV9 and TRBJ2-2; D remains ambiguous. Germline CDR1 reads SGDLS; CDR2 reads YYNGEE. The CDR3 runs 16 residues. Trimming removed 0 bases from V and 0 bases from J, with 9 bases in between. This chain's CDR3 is CASSVVQAANTGELFF. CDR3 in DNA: TGTGCCAGCAGCGTAGTCCAAGCCGCGAACACCGGGGAGCTGTTTTTT.

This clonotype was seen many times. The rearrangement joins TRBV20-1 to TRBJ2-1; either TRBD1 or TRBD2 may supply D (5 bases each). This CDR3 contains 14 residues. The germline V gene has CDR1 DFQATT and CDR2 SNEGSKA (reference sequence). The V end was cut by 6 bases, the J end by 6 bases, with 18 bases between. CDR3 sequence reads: CSAAGTHTTNEQFF. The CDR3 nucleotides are TGCAGTGCCGCCGGGACCCACACGACCAATGAGCAGTTCTTC.

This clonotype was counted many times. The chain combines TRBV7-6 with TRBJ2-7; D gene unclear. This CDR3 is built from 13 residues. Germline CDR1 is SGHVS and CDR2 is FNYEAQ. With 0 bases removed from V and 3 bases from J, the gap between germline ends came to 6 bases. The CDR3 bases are TGTGCCAGCAGCTTAGCGTTCGGCTACGAGCAGTACTTC. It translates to CASSLAFGYEQYF.

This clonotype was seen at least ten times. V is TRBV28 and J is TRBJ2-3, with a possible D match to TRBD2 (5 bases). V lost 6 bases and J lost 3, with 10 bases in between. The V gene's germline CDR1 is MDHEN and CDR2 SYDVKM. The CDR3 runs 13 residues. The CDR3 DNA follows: TGTGCCAGCAGATTGACGGGGACAGATACGCAGTATTTT. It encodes CASRLTGTDTQYF. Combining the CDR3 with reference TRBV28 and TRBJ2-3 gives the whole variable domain DVKVTQSSRYLVKRTGEKVFLECVQDMDHENMFWYRQDPGLGLRLIYFSYDVKMKEKGDIPEGYSVSREKKERFSLILESASTNQTSMYLCASRLTGTDTQYFGPGTRLTVL.

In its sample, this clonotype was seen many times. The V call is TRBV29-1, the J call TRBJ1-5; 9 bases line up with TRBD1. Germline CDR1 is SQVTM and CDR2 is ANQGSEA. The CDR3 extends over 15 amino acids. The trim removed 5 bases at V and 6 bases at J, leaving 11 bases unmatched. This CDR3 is CSVKVGTGSTQPQHF. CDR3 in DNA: TGCAGCGTTAAAGTCGGGACAGGGTCGACTCAGCCCCAGCATTTT.

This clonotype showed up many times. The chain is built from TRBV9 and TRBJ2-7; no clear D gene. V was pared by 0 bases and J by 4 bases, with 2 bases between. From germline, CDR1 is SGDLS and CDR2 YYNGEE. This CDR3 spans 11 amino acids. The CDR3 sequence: CASSVGYEQYF. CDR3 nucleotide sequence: TGTGCCAGCAGCGTAGGGTACGAGCAGTACTTC.

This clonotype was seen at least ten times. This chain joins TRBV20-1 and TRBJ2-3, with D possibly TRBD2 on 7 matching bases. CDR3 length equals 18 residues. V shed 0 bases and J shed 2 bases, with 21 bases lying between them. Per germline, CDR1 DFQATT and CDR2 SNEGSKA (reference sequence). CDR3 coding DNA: TGCAGTGCTAGAGATGGGGGGGCTCTTCGCCATCTCACAGATACGCAGTATTTT. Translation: CSARDGGALRHLTDTQYF.

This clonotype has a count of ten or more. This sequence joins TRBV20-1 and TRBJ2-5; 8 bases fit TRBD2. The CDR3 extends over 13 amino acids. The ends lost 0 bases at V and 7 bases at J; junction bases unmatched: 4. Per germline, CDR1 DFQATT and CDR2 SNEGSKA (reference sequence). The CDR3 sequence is CSARDSGEGTQYF. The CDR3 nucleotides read TGCAGTGCTAGAGATAGCGGGGAAGGGACCCAGTACTTC.

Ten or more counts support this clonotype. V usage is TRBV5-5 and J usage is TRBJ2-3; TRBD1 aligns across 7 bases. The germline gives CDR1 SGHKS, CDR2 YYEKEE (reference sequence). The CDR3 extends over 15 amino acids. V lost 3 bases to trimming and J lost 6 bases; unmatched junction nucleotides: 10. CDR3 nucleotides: TGTGCCAGCAGCTCGGGACAGATGGATATTGATACGCAGTATTTT. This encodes CASSSGQMDIDTQYF.

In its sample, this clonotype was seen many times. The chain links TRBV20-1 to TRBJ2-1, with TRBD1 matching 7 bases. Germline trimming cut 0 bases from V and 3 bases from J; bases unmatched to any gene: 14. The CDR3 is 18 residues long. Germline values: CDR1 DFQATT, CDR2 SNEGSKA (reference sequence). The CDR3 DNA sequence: TGCAGTGCTAGAGACCTCTACTCCGGGACAGATATCTACAATGAGCAGTTCTTC. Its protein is CSARDLYSGTDIYNEQFF.